This T cell receptor (beta chain) was captured by sequencing in a study of cytomegalovirus exposure and HLA in healthy donors. In the study overall: HLA-typed donors were the source of around 77 million unique TCRs held in an early data release.

A word on this clone: Its target is unknown.

The PCR was carried out with 60 Vbeta primers and 13 Jbeta primers. Profiling relied on immunoSEQ multiplex PCR, and the TCRdb table lists in-frame clones only, not all of them. This table holds about 87,000 clones, roughly 70% found once. The CDR3 length is 17 residues. Germline CDR1 and CDR2: PRHDT and FYEKMQ (reference sequence). The V gene end was trimmed by 1 base and the J gene end by 1 base; junction bases not matched to a gene: 1. Whole-study findings and limits: When a later analysis was performed, an Asian-associated ancestry cluster reportedly had fewer N-insertions than the 666-donor mean. It was likely that a cluster of highly shared sequence variants was a sequencing artifact.

The chain links TRBV13 to TRBJ2-6, with 10 bases identical to TRBD1. Sequencing input: PBMCs. The clonotype was recovered from a man aged 25-45 years in good health and CMV-seropositive. The CDR3 region is CASSLEGQGSGANVLTF. As DNA, the CDR3 is TGTGCCAGCAGCTTAGAGGGACAGGGGTCTGGGGCCAACGTCCTGACTTTC.